A single sample gave rise to the 27 T cell receptor beta chains below, sequenced in a study of a mutant IDH1 vaccine in newly diagnosed glioma (TCRdb year 2021). Library preparation employed the immunoSEQ multiplex PCR assay. TCRdb took this table from immuneACCESS and kept in-frame rearrangements with V and J called. Such tables lack part of the clones; where checked against another copy, unresolved V genes explain under half of the gap, and the rest is unexplained. Across this sample there are 85,000 to 100,000 clones, with roughly 90% seen only once. Roughly 0.54% of the sample is in the top ten clones. The time point label for this specimen denotes: baseline, week 1 (first vaccination visit). Per the publication, the treatment or condition label means: pre-vaccination baseline after standard-of-care therapy. The sample was PBMCs, taken from a glioma patient treated with radiotherapy, temozolomide or both. These receptors all stem from a woman aged 45-65 years with glioma.

CDR3 sequence reads: CASSTAGGPGSGGREQYF. As DNA, the CDR3 is TGTGCCAGCAGCACCGCAGGGGGCCCAGGGTCCGGAGGCCGCGAGCAGTACTTC. This chain links TRBV11-2 with TRBJ2-7; 8 nucleotides line up with TRBD1. Germline-derived CDR1 and CDR2 are SGHAT and FQNNGV. V was clipped by 5 bases and J by 6 bases; unmatched bases: 21. The CDR3 contains 18 residues.

This rearrangement joins TRBV15 to TRBJ2-3; D is possibly TRBD1 or TRBD2 (6 bases each). The CDR3 has 17 amino acids. The germline V gene has CDR1 LNHNV and CDR2 YYDKDF (reference sequence). Trimming pared 3 bases from V and 1 base from J, leaving 17 bases between. The CDR3 sequence: CATSSFPGAGGTDTQYF. The CDR3, as DNA: TGTGCCACCAGCAGTTTTCCGGGGGCGGGCGGCACAGATACGCAGTATTTT.

The chain links TRBV30 to TRBJ1-6, with D uncertain. The V gene's germline CDR1 is GTSNPN and CDR2 SVGIG (reference sequence). The CDR3 length is 13 residues. V lost 4 bases, J lost 7 bases, and 11 bases lay in between. CDR3 nucleotide sequence: TGTGCCTGGACGTGGGAGAGGAATTCACCCCTCCACTTT. This gives the protein CAWTWERNSPLHF.

This clone was counted only a few times. This chain links TRBV28 with TRBJ2-5; no clear D gene. Germline V gives CDR1 MDHEN, CDR2 SYDVKM. The CDR3 sequence is 14 residues long. V gave up 3 bases and J gave up 0 bases, with 8 bases separating them. CDR3 sequence: CASSFDPYQETQYF. The CDR3, as DNA: TGTGCCAGCAGTTTCGACCCGTACCAAGAGACCCAGTACTTC.

The count of this clone is one. The chain joins TRBV6-1 to TRBJ1-2; no clear D gene. The CDR3 extends over 10 amino acids. V shed 4 bases and J shed 5 bases, with 2 bases lying between them. Germline CDR1 reads MNHNS; CDR2 reads SASEGT. Written as DNA, the CDR3 is TGTGCCAGCAGTGGTTATGGCTACACCTTC. Translation: CASSGYGYTF.

The chain uses TRBV19 and TRBJ1-5, with 9 bases lining up with TRBD1. The V gene's germline CDR1 is LNHDA and CDR2 SQIVND (reference sequence). V lost 4 bases, J lost 7 bases, and 5 bases stayed unmatched. CDR3 length: 14 residues. The CDR3 sequence is CASSTRQGGQPQHF. Written as DNA, the CDR3 is TGTGCCAGTAGTACACGACAGGGGGGCCAGCCCCAGCATTTT.

The chain employs TRBV19 and TRBJ1-6; D remains unclear. Trimming left V 7 bases short and J 6 bases short, with 13 bases between. The CDR3 sequence is 14 residues long. Germline CDR1 is LNHDA and CDR2 is SQIVND (reference sequence). The DNA for the CDR3 is TGTGCCAGTACCCCCACCGGAGTTAATTCACCCCTCCACTTT. Translating it yields CASTPTGVNSPLHF. Full variable domain (missing parts from reference TRBV19 and TRBJ1-6): DGGITQSPKYLFRKEGQNVTLSCEQNLNHDAMYWYRQDPGQGLRLIYYSQIVNDFQKGDIAEGYSVSREKKESFPLTVTSAQKNPTAFYLCASTPTGVNSPLHFGNGTRLTVT.

CDR3 protein: CASTMTTATNEKLFF. As DNA, the CDR3 is TGTGCCAGTACAATGACGACAGCAACTAATGAAAAACTGTTTTTT. The V call is TRBV19, the J call TRBJ1-4, with D possibly TRBD1 on 5 matching bases. V shed 7 bases and J shed 0 bases, with 12 bases lying between them. CDR3 size: 15 residues. CDR1 is LNHDA, CDR2 SQIVND, per germline (reference sequence).

This chain uses TRBV28 with TRBJ2-7; 8 bases agree with TRBD1. This CDR3 has 13 residues. The V segment lost 4 bases and the J segment 3 bases; nucleotides outside the gene matches: 2. The germline V gene has CDR1 MDHEN and CDR2 SYDVKM. The CDR3 loop reads CASSWDRIYEQYF. The CDR3 coding sequence is TGTGCCAGCAGTTGGGACAGGATCTACGAGCAGTACTTC.

This clone appeared once. The CDR3 coding sequence is TGTGCCACCCCCTCGGGACAGAGGGAGGGCTACACCTTC. Protein sequence: CATPSGQREGYTF. V is TRBV6-6 and J is TRBJ1-2; 7 nucleotides agree with TRBD1. Per germline, CDR1 MNHNY and CDR2 SVGAGI (reference sequence). With V trimmed by 10 bases and J by 8 bases, 13 bases remained unmatched. CDR3 length: 13 amino acids.

This CDR3 reads CASSAEAGVGNEQFF. The CDR3, as DNA: TGTGCCAGCAGTGCGGAAGCGGGAGTTGGAAATGAGCAGTTCTTC. This rearrangement joins TRBV6-4 to TRBJ2-1; TRBD2 agrees at 8 bases. The V segment lost 4 bases and the J segment 7 bases; nucleotides outside the gene matches: 9. The germline V gene encodes CDR1 MRHNA and CDR2 SNTAGT. The CDR3 loop spans 15 amino acids.

The chain carries TRBV5-8 and TRBJ2-3, with unresolved D. This CDR3 has 15 residues. The germline V and J ends were trimmed by 1 base and 2 bases, with 11 bases remaining between them. In germline, CDR1 is SGHTS, CDR2 YDEGEE. The DNA of the CDR3 is TGTGCCAGCAGCTTGCAAGGAAGGGACACAGATACGCAGTATTTT. This sequence encodes CASSLQGRDTDTQYF.

This sequence joins TRBV2 and TRBJ1-2; no firm D call. Germline V gives CDR1 SNHLY, CDR2 FYNNEI. This CDR3 is built from 13 residues. V shed 0 bases and J shed 4 bases, with 6 bases lying between them. The CDR3: CASSEAPAYGYTF. CDR3 DNA sequence: TGTGCCAGCAGTGAAGCGCCTGCCTATGGCTACACCTTC. Full variable domain (missing parts from reference TRBV2 and TRBJ1-2): EPEVTQTPSHQVTQMGQEVILRCVPISNHLYFYWYRQILGQKVEFLVSFYNNEISEKSEIFDDQFSVERPDGSNFTLKIRSTKLEDSAMYFCASSEAPAYGYTFGSGTRLTVV.

A few counts support this clone. The gene calls are TRBV2 and TRBJ2-4; D tentatively fits TRBD1 or TRBD2 (6 bases each). The germline V gene encodes CDR1 SNHLY and CDR2 FYNNEI. This CDR3 contains 16 residues. Trimming stripped 3 bases from V and 9 bases from J, with 21 bases between. CDR3 sequence reads: CASSDGGTHLNGIQYF. The CDR3 nucleotides are TGTGCCAGCAGTGATGGGGGGACACATTTAAACGGCATTCAGTACTTC.

J is TRBJ1-2 and V is TRBV29-1; D is ambiguous. Germline CDR1 reads SQVTM; CDR2 reads ANQGSEA. With 4 bases removed from V and 0 bases from J, the gap between germline ends came to 9 bases. The CDR3 is made up of 13 amino acids. The CDR3 reads CSVAFQANYGYTF. The CDR3 nucleotides read TGCAGCGTTGCTTTTCAGGCTAACTATGGCTACACCTTC.

This chain links TRBV6-6 with TRBJ2-3, with D unclear. In germline, CDR1 is MNHNY, CDR2 SVGAGI (reference sequence). Deletions cut 4 bases from V and 4 bases from J, with 6 bases between. This CDR3 contains 12 residues. For the CDR3, the DNA is TGTGCCAGCAGTTTCTCAGCAGATACGCAGTATTTT. Its translation: CASSFSADTQYF.

The rearrangement uses TRBV18 and TRBJ1-1; a possible D gene is TRBD1 (5 bases). The CDR3 length is 13 residues. From germline, CDR1 is KGHSH and CDR2 LQKENI. V gave up 1 base and J gave up 10 bases, with 13 bases separating them. This CDR3 reads CASSPLDQGRAFF. Here the CDR3 DNA reads TGTGCCAGCTCACCACTGGATCAGGGAAGAGCTTTCTTT.

In its sample, this clone was seen once. V gene TRBV6-5 combines with J gene TRBJ2-1; D ambiguous. The CDR3 is 13 residues long. Per the germline V gene, CDR1 is MNHEY and CDR2 is SVGAGI. V lost 11 bases and J lost 0, with 11 bases in between. DNA of the CDR3: TGTGCCGTCGCTTTGAGCTCCTACAATGAGCAGTTCTTC. This gives the protein CAVALSSYNEQFF.

The chain has TRBV7-9 and TRBJ2-1; possibly TRBD1 for D (7 bases). CDR1 SEHNR and CDR2 FQNEAQ come from the germline V gene (reference sequence). The CDR3 totals 19 residues. V was pared by 6 bases and J by 3 bases, with 27 bases between. CDR3 sequence (DNA): TGTGCCAGCAGGGGCCCTAGGGACAGAGGAGGGTTTCGCTACAATGAGCAGTTCTTC. Its protein is CASRGPRDRGGFRYNEQFF.

The chain is built from TRBV6-5 and TRBJ2-7, with D hard to call. The CDR3 contains 15 residues. The germline V gene encodes CDR1 MNHEY and CDR2 SVGAGI. V shed 0 bases and J shed 0 bases, with 9 bases lying between them. In DNA, the CDR3 is TGTGCCAGCAGTTACTCTTATTCTGACTCCTACGAGCAGTACTTC. Translation gives CASSYSYSDSYEQYF.

This clone occurred once. The chain has TRBV5-5 and TRBJ2-7; possible D gene TRBD1, 6 bases. CDR1 is SGHKS, CDR2 YYEKEE, per germline (reference sequence). The CDR3 length is 15 residues. Trimming pared 4 bases from V and 3 bases from J, leaving 17 bases between. In DNA, the CDR3 is TGTGCCAGCAGCGGGATTGAGGGACACCACTACGAGCAGTACTTC. Protein: CASSGIEGHHYEQYF.

The J gene is TRBJ2-1, the V gene TRBV5-6; D is uncertain. This CDR3 is built from 13 residues. Trimming took off 2 bases at V and 7 bases at J, with 10 bases between the two ends. The V gene's germline CDR1 is SGHDT and CDR2 YYEEEE. CDR3 sequence: CASSFGGVNEQFF. In DNA, the CDR3 is TGTGCCAGCAGCTTCGGTGGGGTGAATGAGCAGTTCTTC.

This clone was counted only a few times. V gene TRBV15 combines with J gene TRBJ1-2; D is uncertain. Germline-derived CDR1 and CDR2 are LNHNV and YYDKDF (reference sequence). Trimming pared 0 bases from V and 4 bases from J, leaving 12 bases between. The CDR3 is 15 residues long. CDR3 sequence: CATSRDPRAGYGYTF. DNA of the CDR3: TGTGCCACCAGCAGAGATCCTCGGGCTGGCTATGGCTACACCTTC.

The chain has TRBV28 and TRBJ1-4; TRBD1 matches 7 bases. The trim removed 11 bases at V and 8 bases at J, leaving 14 bases unmatched. CDR1 is MDHEN and CDR2 is SYDVKM in the germline V gene. This CDR3 comprises 14 residues. DNA for the CDR3: TGTGCCTCCCAAAAGAAGGGGGCAGGGGAAAAACTGTTTTTT. It yields the protein CASQKKGAGEKLFF. The entire variable domain, with the rest obtained from reference TRBV28 and TRBJ1-4, is as follows: DVKVTQSSRYLVKRTGEKVFLECVQDMDHENMFWYRQDPGLGLRLIYFSYDVKMKEKGDIPEGYSVSREKKERFSLILESASTNQTSMYLCASQKKGAGEKLFFGSGTQLSVL.

CDR3 sequence: CASSAGTISYNEQFF. The CDR3 DNA follows: TGTGCCAGCAGCGCCGGGACTATCTCCTACAATGAGCAGTTCTTC. The chain couples TRBV9 to TRBJ2-1; TRBD2 matches at 7 bases. Germline V gene sequence: CDR1 SGDLS, CDR2 YYNGEE. V dropped 3 bases and J dropped 0; count of bases not matched to a gene: 3. This CDR3 has 15 residues.

The chain links TRBV28 to TRBJ1-1, with D uncertain. The CDR3 totals 13 residues. V was clipped by 7 bases and J by 6 bases, with 15 bases between them. The germline gives CDR1 MDHEN, CDR2 SYDVKM. CDR3 nucleotides: TGTGCCAGCACCCCCCCCGGGGTCCCTGAAGCTTTCTTT. It is translated as CASTPPGVPEAFF.

As for this clone: One end of the junction fails to match germline, which may point to a read error. The chain carries TRBV6-5 and TRBJ1-6; D unclear. Germline CDR1 reads MNHEY; CDR2 reads SVGAGI. There are 15 residues in the CDR3. CDR3 DNA sequence: TGTGCCAGCAGTTACATGAGTTCCTCTAATTCACCCCTCCACTTT. It specifies CASSYMSSSNSPLHF.